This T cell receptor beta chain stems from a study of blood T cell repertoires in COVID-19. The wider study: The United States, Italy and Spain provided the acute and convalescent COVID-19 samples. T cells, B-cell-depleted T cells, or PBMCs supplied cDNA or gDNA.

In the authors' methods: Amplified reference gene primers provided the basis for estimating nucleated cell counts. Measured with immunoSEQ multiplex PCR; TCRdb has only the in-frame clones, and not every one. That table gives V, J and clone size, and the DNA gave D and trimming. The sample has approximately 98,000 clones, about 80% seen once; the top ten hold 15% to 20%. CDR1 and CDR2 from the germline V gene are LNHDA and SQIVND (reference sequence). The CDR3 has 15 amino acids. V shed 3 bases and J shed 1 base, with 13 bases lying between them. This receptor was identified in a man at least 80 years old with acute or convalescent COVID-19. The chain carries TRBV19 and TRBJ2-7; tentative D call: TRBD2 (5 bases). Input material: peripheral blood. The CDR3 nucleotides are TGTGCCAGTAGTATTGGACCAGGAGGTTCCTACGAGCAGTACTTC. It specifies CASSIGPGGSYEQYF.